This T cell receptor (beta chain) was captured in a study of blood T cells in healthy people across ages. Study-wide results and limits: When set beside aged donors, long-lived donors presented more naive CD4+ cells and higher diversity.

As for this clonotype: Antigen specificity is unknown.

Sample-barcoded 5' priming and a J-beta primer mix drove a second PCR of about 6 to 12 cycles. Researchers report that each sample yielded at least 2.5 million CDR3-containing paired-end reads. MiXCR, applied by TCRdb to the 5' RACE reads, yields one record per CDR3 protein. The sample holds about 650,000 distinct CDR3 sequences, roughly 32% seen once. V was trimmed by 3 bases and J by 0 bases, leaving 11 bases between them. CDR3 length: 14 amino acids. Germline lookup yields CDR1 SQVTM and CDR2 ANQGSEA. Investigators took ten milliliters of peripheral blood from every donor. The chain uses TRBV29-1 and TRBJ1-1; D ambiguous. Specimen: blood. This receptor was taken from a woman aged 80 or over in good health. The CDR3 coding sequence is TGCAGCGTTGAGGGGAGGGCGATGAACACTGAAGCTTTCTTT. Its translation is CSVEGRAMNTEAFF.